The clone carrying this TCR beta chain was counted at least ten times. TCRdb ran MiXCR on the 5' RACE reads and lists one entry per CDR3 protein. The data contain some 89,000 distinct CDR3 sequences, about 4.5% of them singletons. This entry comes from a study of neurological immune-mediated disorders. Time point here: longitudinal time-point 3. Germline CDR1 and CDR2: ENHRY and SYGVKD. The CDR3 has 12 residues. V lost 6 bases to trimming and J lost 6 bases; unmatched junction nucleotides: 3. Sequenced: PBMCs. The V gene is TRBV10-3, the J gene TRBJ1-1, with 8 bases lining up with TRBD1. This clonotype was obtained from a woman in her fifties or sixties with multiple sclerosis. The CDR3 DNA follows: TGTGCCATCAGGCAGGGGGCGTCTGAAGCTTTCTTT. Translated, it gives CAIRQGASEAFF.